The 29 T cell receptor beta chains reported below all come from one sample, sequenced in a study of shared clonotypes between healthy human individuals. Naive CD8 cells comprised CD45RO-negative, CCR7-positively selected cells, excluding terminally differentiated effector memory CD45RA+ cells. Measured with immunoSEQ multiplex PCR; TCRdb has only the in-frame clones, and not every one. The table records approximately 600,000 clones, 95% of them present only once. Sequenced material: naive CD8+ T cells sorted from blood. These receptors all come from a woman in her twenties or thirties in good health.

The V and J genes are TRBV28 and TRBJ2-4, with D possibly TRBD2 on 5 matching bases. With 1 base removed from V and 6 bases from J, the gap between germline ends came to 13 bases. Germline assignment: CDR1 MDHEN and CDR2 SYDVKM. This CDR3 contains 15 residues. Here the CDR3 DNA reads TGTGCCAGCAGTTTATTATCTAGTCTAGCAAACATTCAGTACTTC. Its translation: CASSLLSSLANIQYF.

The table lists this clone with a count of one. The V call is TRBV6-5, the J call TRBJ2-2, with 8 positions matching TRBD1. The germline CDR1 and CDR2 sequences are MNHEY and SVGAGI. This CDR3 contains 16 residues. V lost 0 bases to trimming and J lost 4 bases; unmatched junction nucleotides: 4. Here the CDR3 reads CASSYSTGESTGELFF. In nucleotides, the CDR3 is TGTGCCAGCAGTTACTCGACAGGGGAGAGCACCGGGGAGCTGTTTTTT.

The chain combines TRBV5-6 with TRBJ2-1; no clear D. This CDR3 has 12 amino acids. Trimming left V 4 bases short and J 4 bases short, with 6 bases between. Germline loops: CDR1 SGHDT, CDR2 YYEEEE. CDR3 DNA: TGTGCCAGCAGCGCTAGTTACAATGAGCAGTTCTTC. This gives the protein CASSASYNEQFF.

The chain carries TRBV2 and TRBJ2-4; TRBD2 aligns across 8 bases. The CDR3 spans 17 residues. CDR1 is SNHLY and CDR2 is FYNNEI in the germline V gene. With V trimmed by 5 bases and J by 3 bases, 12 bases remained unmatched. This chain's CDR3 is CASSRAKRSGGKNIQYF. CDR3 DNA: TGTGCCAGCAGTCGGGCGAAGAGGAGCGGGGGCAAAAACATTCAGTACTTC. Combining the CDR3 with reference TRBV2 and TRBJ2-4 gives the whole variable domain EPEVTQTPSHQVTQMGQEVILRCVPISNHLYFYWYRQILGQKVEFLVSFYNNEISEKSEIFDDQFSVERPDGSNFTLKIRSTKLEDSAMYFCASSRAKRSGGKNIQYFGAGTRLSVL.

V usage is TRBV9 and J usage is TRBJ2-2; 7 bases line up with TRBD1. CDR1 and CDR2 from the germline V gene are SGDLS and YYNGEE. The V gene end was trimmed by 0 bases and the J gene end by 7 bases; junction bases not matched to a gene: 18. The CDR3 is made up of 19 amino acids. CDR3 nucleotide sequence: TGTGCCAGCAGCGTAGCCGAAGGGGGCGATTCGGGCGTCGGCGGGGAGCTGTTTTTT. This translates into CASSVAEGGDSGVGGELFF.

The chain joins TRBV27 to TRBJ2-7, with D perhaps TRBD1 (5 bases). CDR1 is MNHEY, CDR2 SMNVEV, per germline (reference sequence). CDR3 size: 14 residues. V lost 5 bases, J lost 1 base, and 12 bases lay in between. CDR3 amino acids: CASSHTGLSYEQYF. The CDR3 nucleotides read TGTGCCAGCAGTCATACAGGATTGTCCTACGAGCAGTACTTC.

As for this clone: The sample holds other DNA sequences that translate to the same CDR3. This chain uses TRBV27 with TRBJ2-7, with 12 bases lining up with TRBD2. The CDR3 runs 16 residues. Germline V gives CDR1 MNHEY, CDR2 SMNVEV (reference sequence). V lost 3 bases and J lost 2; bases outside the gene matches: 5. The CDR3 loop reads CASSFVLAGGPYEQYF. The CDR3 region has the DNA TGTGCCAGCAGTTTCGTCCTAGCGGGAGGGCCCTACGAGCAGTACTTC.

V and J are TRBV2 and TRBJ2-5; unclear D gene. The CDR3 totals 12 residues. Trimming stripped 3 bases from V and 2 bases from J, with 4 bases between. The germline gives CDR1 SNHLY, CDR2 FYNNEI. The CDR3 DNA reads as TGTGCCAGCAGTGACAGACAAGAGACCCAGTACTTC. It translates to CASSDRQETQYF.

About this clone: Other DNA sequences in this specimen translate into the identical CDR3. CDR3 amino acids: CASSESGNTEAFF. For the CDR3, the DNA is TGCGCCAGCAGTGAGTCTGGGAACACTGAAGCTTTCTTT. This sequence joins TRBV10-1 and TRBJ1-1, with D unresolved. The CDR3 sequence is 13 residues long. V was trimmed by 0 bases and J by 1 base, leaving 3 bases between them. Germline V lookup: CDR1 WNHNN, CDR2 SYGVQD (reference sequence).

The chain uses TRBV10-1 and TRBJ2-7; 8 nucleotides line up with TRBD1. V gave up 3 bases and J gave up 8 bases; unmatched junction bases: 3. The CDR3 is 12 amino acids. The germline CDR1 and CDR2 sequences are WNHNN and SYGVQD (reference sequence). The chain's CDR3 is CASSDRQGKQYF. The CDR3 region has the DNA TGCGCCAGCAGTGACCGACAGGGGAAGCAGTACTTC.

The chain combines TRBV5-6 with TRBJ2-1; D might be TRBD2 (5 bases). Germline CDR1 is SGHDT and CDR2 is YYEEEE. CDR3 length: 15 residues. With 4 bases removed from V and 0 bases from J, the gap between germline ends came to 11 bases. The CDR3 DNA is TGTGCCAGCAGCCTCGGACTGTTCTCCTACAATGAGCAGTTCTTC. This translates into CASSLGLFSYNEQFF.

The chain carries TRBV6-4 and TRBJ2-2, with 7 nucleotides matching TRBD2. Losses at the gene ends were 3 bases for V and 1 base for J; bases not matched to a gene: 5. Germline CDR1 and CDR2: MRHNA and SNTAGT. This CDR3 is built from 16 residues. The CDR3 loop reads CASSELAGLNTGELFF. Written as DNA, the CDR3 is TGTGCCAGCAGTGAATTAGCGGGCCTGAACACCGGGGAGCTGTTTTTT.

The J gene is TRBJ2-1, the V gene TRBV4-1; a possible D gene is TRBD2 (5 bases). The germline CDR1 and CDR2 sequences are MGHRA and YSYEKL. V was shortened by 0 bases and J by 0 bases, with 12 bases between the two germline ends. The CDR3 length is 17 residues. The CDR3 is CASSQDRYRGSYNEQFF. CDR3 sequence (DNA): TGCGCCAGCAGCCAAGATAGGTACCGGGGCTCCTACAATGAGCAGTTCTTC.

The CDR3 reads CASSVGVLQETQYF. The CDR3 region has the DNA TGTGCCAGCAGCGTAGGGGTCCTCCAAGAGACCCAGTACTTC. The J gene is TRBJ2-5, the V gene TRBV9; D gene ambiguous. V was clipped by 0 bases and J by 1 base, with 7 bases between them. CDR3 length equals 14 residues. The V gene's germline CDR1 is SGDLS and CDR2 YYNGEE.

This chain connects TRBV27 to TRBJ2-3; TRBD2 agrees at 8 bases. V lost 3 bases to trimming and J lost 2 bases; unmatched junction nucleotides: 4. Germline V lookup: CDR1 MNHEY, CDR2 SMNVEV (reference sequence). This CDR3 has 15 residues. The CDR3 bases are TGTGCCAGCAGTTTCCGGGAGGGATTCACAGATACGCAGTATTTT. It encodes CASSFREGFTDTQYF.

The genes are TRBV28 and TRBJ2-1, with 7 bases lining up with TRBD2. The CDR3 contains 14 residues. The V segment lost 5 bases and the J segment 7 bases; nucleotides outside the gene matches: 8. Per germline, CDR1 MDHEN and CDR2 SYDVKM. In DNA, the CDR3 is TGTGCCAGCAGTATTACCGGGACTAATAATGAGCAGTTCTTC. Protein sequence: CASSITGTNNEQFF.

The chain employs TRBV5-1 and TRBJ2-3; D may match TRBD1 or TRBD2 (5 bases each). This CDR3 comprises 15 residues. Germline values: CDR1 SGHRS, CDR2 YFSETQ. V lost 4 bases, J lost 2 bases, and 14 bases lay in between. The CDR3 nucleotides are TGCGCCAGCAGCCACGGGACCGACAACACAGATACGCAGTATTTT. Its translation is CASSHGTDNTDTQYF. The full variable domain, rest sourced from reference TRBV5-1 and TRBJ2-3, is KAGVTQTPRYLIKTRGQQVTLSCSPISGHRSVSWYQQTPGQGLQFLFEYFSETQRNKGNFPGRFSGRQFSNSRSEMNVSTLELGDSALYLCASSHGTDNTDTQYFGPGTRLTVL.

This chain links TRBV4-1 with TRBJ2-1; the D gene is possibly TRBD2 (5 bases). Trimming took off 7 bases at V and 7 bases at J, with 11 bases between the two ends. CDR1 and CDR2 from the germline V gene are MGHRA and YSYEKL. The CDR3 sequence is 12 residues long. This CDR3 reads CASKDWNNEQFF. CDR3 bases: TGCGCCAGCAAGGACTGGAATAATGAGCAGTTCTTC.

The chain is built from TRBV5-1 and TRBJ2-7; D may correspond to TRBD1 or TRBD2 (5 bases each). The CDR3 is made up of 17 amino acids. Germline CDR1 reads SGHRS; CDR2 reads YFSETQ. V shed 3 bases and J shed 2 bases, with 21 bases lying between them. The CDR3 region is CASSYPETGRGTYEQYF. The CDR3 nucleotides read TGCGCCAGCAGCTATCCAGAAACAGGACGGGGAACCTACGAGCAGTACTTC.

In nucleotides, the CDR3 is TGTGCCATCAGTGAGACTTCGTGGGACATTCAGTACTTC. This translates into CAISETSWDIQYF. The chain is built from TRBV10-3 and TRBJ2-4; no reliable D call. Germline CDR1 and CDR2: ENHRY and SYGVKD. V was shortened by 2 bases and J by 8 bases, with 10 bases between the two germline ends. This CDR3 comprises 13 residues.

The chain couples TRBV7-9 to TRBJ1-1; maybe TRBD1 (5 bases). The germline V gene encodes CDR1 SEHNR and CDR2 FQNEAQ (reference sequence). This CDR3 contains 12 residues. Trimming pared 5 bases from V and 7 bases from J, leaving 11 bases between. The CDR3: CASSPSTGEAFF. In DNA form, the CDR3 reads TGTGCCAGCAGCCCATCAACAGGTGAAGCTTTCTTT.

The CDR3 loop is CASSDGLSLFYEQYF. The CDR3 nucleotides read TGTGCCAGCAGTGACGGATTATCTCTCTTCTACGAGCAGTACTTC. The chain has TRBV6-1 and TRBJ2-7, with no clear D. This CDR3 has 15 amino acids. V gave up 3 bases and J gave up 3 bases, with 15 bases separating them. CDR1 MNHNS and CDR2 SASEGT come from the germline V gene.

The J gene is TRBJ2-3, the V gene TRBV28, with 10 bases fitting TRBD2. This CDR3 is built from 18 residues. CDR1 and CDR2 from the germline V gene are MDHEN and SYDVKM. Unmatched junction bases numbered 9, after V lost 3 bases and J lost 0 bases. The CDR3 sequence is CASSLELAGSPSTDTQYF. The CDR3 nucleotides read TGTGCCAGCAGTTTGGAACTAGCGGGATCACCTAGCACAGATACGCAGTATTTT. Full variable domain (outside the CDR3, taken from reference TRBV28 and TRBJ2-3): DVKVTQSSRYLVKRTGEKVFLECVQDMDHENMFWYRQDPGLGLRLIYFSYDVKMKEKGDIPEGYSVSREKKERFSLILESASTNQTSMYLCASSLELAGSPSTDTQYFGPGTRLTVL.

This clone appeared once. The gene calls are TRBV7-6 and TRBJ2-2, with 10 positions matching TRBD1. This CDR3 has 15 residues. Germline V gene sequence: CDR1 SGHVS, CDR2 FNYEAQ. V gave up 1 base and J gave up 6 bases; unmatched junction bases: 2. The CDR3 bases are TGTGCCAGCAGCTTAGGGGACAGGGGAGCCGGGGAGCTGTTTTTT. Amino acids: CASSLGDRGAGELFF.

The chain combines TRBV15 with TRBJ2-7; D unclear. The CDR3 sequence is 14 residues long. CDR1 and CDR2 from the germline V gene are LNHNV and YYDKDF (reference sequence). V was cut by 3 bases and J by 2 bases, with 11 bases left in between. CDR3 residues: CATSRGGTPYEQYF. The CDR3 coding sequence is TGTGCCACCAGCAGGGGCGGAACCCCCTACGAGCAGTACTTC. The full variable domain, with the rest looked up from reference TRBV15 and TRBJ2-7, is DAMVIQNPRYQVTQFGKPVTLSCSQTLNHNVMYWYQQKSSQAPKLLFHYYDKDFNNEADTPDNFQSRRPNTSFCFLDIRSPGLGDTAMYLCATSRGGTPYEQYFGPGTRLTVT.

Only one count was recorded for this clone. The J gene is TRBJ2-7, the V gene TRBV13, with unresolved D. The CDR3 is 11 amino acids. Germline V CDR1 and CDR2: PRHDT, FYEKMQ (reference sequence). Trimming removed 5 bases at V and 10 bases at J, with 12 bases between. The CDR3 region has the DNA TGTGCCAGCAGCACTTCGGGTAAACAGTACTTC. This translates into CASSTSGKQYF.

The genes are TRBV27 and TRBJ2-1; perhaps D is TRBD1 or TRBD2 (5 bases each). The V and J ends lost 2 bases and 9 bases respectively, with 8 bases between them. The CDR3 has 12 amino acids. Germline lookup yields CDR1 MNHEY and CDR2 SMNVEV (reference sequence). CDR3 region: CASSLGGVEQFF. Written as DNA, the CDR3 is TGTGCCAGCAGTTTAGGGGGAGTTGAGCAGTTCTTC.

This clone was counted a single time. The chain joins TRBV5-6 to TRBJ2-5, with 7 bases that match TRBD2. The closer fit of TRBJ2-7 to the DNA end suggests the J call may be wrong. The CDR3 extends over 15 amino acids. Germline V lookup: CDR1 SGHDT, CDR2 YYEEEE. The chain's CDR3 is CASSLWTGGNYEQYF. For the CDR3, the DNA is TGTGCCAGCAGCTTATGGACGGGAGGCAACTACGAGCAGTACTTC.

DNA of the CDR3: TGTGCCAGCAGCTTAACGCGTCAGGGAGTATACGAGCAGTACTTC. Translation: CASSLTRQGVYEQYF. The rearrangement uses TRBV7-6 and TRBJ2-7; D possibly uses TRBD1 or TRBD2 (5 bases each). Trimming removed 2 bases from V and 4 bases from J, with 15 bases in between. Germline V gene lookup returns CDR1 SGHVS and CDR2 FNYEAQ. This CDR3 region has 15 residues. The variable domain in full, with the rest retrieved from reference TRBV7-6 and TRBJ2-7, is GAGVSQSPRYKVTKRGQDVALRCDPISGHVSLYWYRQALGQGPEFLTYFNYEAQQDKSGLPNDRFSAERPEGSISTLTIQRTEQRDSAMYRCASSLTRQGVYEQYFGPGTRLTVT.